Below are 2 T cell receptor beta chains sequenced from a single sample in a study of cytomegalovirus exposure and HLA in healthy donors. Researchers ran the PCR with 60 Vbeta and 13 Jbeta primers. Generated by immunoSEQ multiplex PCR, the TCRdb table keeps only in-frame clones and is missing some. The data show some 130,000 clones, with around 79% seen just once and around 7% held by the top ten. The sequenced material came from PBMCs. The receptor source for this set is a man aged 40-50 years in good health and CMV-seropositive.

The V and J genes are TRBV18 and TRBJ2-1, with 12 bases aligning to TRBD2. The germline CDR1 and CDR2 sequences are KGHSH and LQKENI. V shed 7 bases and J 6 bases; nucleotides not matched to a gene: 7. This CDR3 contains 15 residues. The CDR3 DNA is TGTGCCAGCTTCCCCGGGACTAGCGGGCTCAATGAGCAGTTCTTC. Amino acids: CASFPGTSGLNEQFF. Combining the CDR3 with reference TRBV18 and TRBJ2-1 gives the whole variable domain NAGVMQNPRHLVRRRGQEARLRCSPMKGHSHVYWYRQLPEEGLKFMVYLQKENIIDESGMPKERFSAEFPKEGPSILRIQQVVRGDSAAYFCASFPGTSGLNEQFFGPGTRLTVL.

CDR3 nucleotide sequence: TGTGCCAGCAGCCGGGACAGGAGGGATCAGCCCCAGCATTTT. Its translation: CASSRDRRDQPQHF. The chain recombines TRBV2 with TRBJ1-5; 8 bases align to TRBD1. Germline V CDR1 and CDR2: SNHLY, FYNNEI. V gave up 6 bases and J gave up 5 bases; unmatched junction bases: 6. This CDR3 spans 14 amino acids.